The 23 T cell receptor beta chains in this list originate from one sample, sequenced in a study of blood T cell repertoires in COVID-19. The assay was immunoSEQ multiplex PCR, and TCRdb's table has in-frame clones only and misses some. The repertoire includes fewer than 300,000 clones, around 84% of them detected once, and roughly 15% sits in the top ten. Material: PBMCs or T cells enriched from blood (not recorded which). These receptor sequences come from a man aged 18 to 29 who had recovered from COVID-19.

This rearrangement joins TRBV19 to TRBJ1-1; 9 bases map to TRBD1. CDR3 size: 14 residues. V lost 6 bases to trimming and J lost 3 bases; unmatched junction nucleotides: 5. Looked up from germline, CDR1 is LNHDA and CDR2 is SQIVND (reference sequence). The CDR3 DNA reads as TGTGCCAGTAGGGAACAGGGGGCGGACACTGAAGCTTTCTTT. This sequence encodes CASREQGADTEAFF.

V usage is TRBV11-2 and J usage is TRBJ1-1; TRBD1 matches 7 bases. The germline V gene has CDR1 SGHAT and CDR2 FQNNGV. The CDR3 is 15 residues long. The V and J ends lost 1 base and 4 bases, in that order; junction bases with no gene match: 6. In DNA form, the CDR3 reads TGTGCCAGCAGCTTAGGGAGGGGGCTGGGCACTGAAGCTTTCTTT. Protein: CASSLGRGLGTEAFF.

The chain combines TRBV12-5 with TRBJ1-1; D call uncertain. The CDR3 has 15 amino acids. Germline V CDR1 and CDR2: LGHNT, FRNRAP. The V end was cut by 0 bases, the J end by 3 bases, with 11 bases between. The CDR3 DNA sequence: TGTGCTAGTGGTTTGGTCGACGGGAGGTACACTGAAGCTTTCTTT. It encodes CASGLVDGRYTEAFF.

The chain carries TRBV2 and TRBJ1-5; 7 bases agree with TRBD1. V shed 5 bases, J shed 0 bases, and the junction held 4 bases outside the gene matches. This CDR3 has 15 amino acids. The V gene's germline CDR1 is SNHLY and CDR2 FYNNEI. The CDR3 DNA follows: TGTGCCAGCAGTTGGGACAGCTATAGCAATCAGCCCCAGCATTTT. This codes for CASSWDSYSNQPQHF.

The rearrangement uses TRBV4-2 and TRBJ2-7; 8 bases align to TRBD2. The V segment lost 1 base and the J segment 4 bases; nucleotides outside the gene matches: 15. CDR3 length equals 18 residues. Germline V gene sequence: CDR1 LGHNA, CDR2 YNFKEQ. This chain's CDR3 is CASSQASSFSAGVYEQYF. The CDR3 DNA sequence: TGTGCCAGCAGCCAAGCTTCTAGCTTTTCAGCGGGGGTATACGAGCAGTACTTC.

This chain connects TRBV7-9 to TRBJ2-1, with 8 bases aligning to TRBD2. Germline lookup yields CDR1 SEHNR and CDR2 FQNEAQ (reference sequence). The ends lost 6 bases at V and 8 bases at J; junction bases unmatched: 15. The CDR3 runs to 16 residues. In nucleotides, the CDR3 is TGTGCCAGCAGGTACACGCCGGGACTAGAAAGGGATGAGCAGTTCTTC. It translates to CASRYTPGLERDEQFF. Variable domain in full (rest from reference TRBV7-9 and TRBJ2-1): DTGVSQNPRHKITKRGQNVTFRCDPISEHNRLYWYRQTLGQGPEFLTYFQNEAQLEKSRLLSDRFSAERPKGSFSTLEIQRTEQGDSAMYLCASRYTPGLERDEQFFGPGTRLTVL.

The genes are TRBV7-6 and TRBJ2-1, with unresolved D. Germline CDR1 SGHVS, CDR2 FNYEAQ. The CDR3 extends over 15 amino acids. Trimming shortened V by 1 base and J by 7 bases, and 14 bases separated the two germline ends. The CDR3 loop reads CASSLVSGPVNEQFF. In DNA form, the CDR3 reads TGTGCCAGCAGCTTAGTTTCTGGCCCCGTAAATGAGCAGTTCTTC.

The chain carries TRBV5-6 and TRBJ2-1, with D unclear. The CDR3 loop spans 14 amino acids. In germline, CDR1 is SGHDT, CDR2 YYEEEE. The V end lost 0 bases, the J end lost 0 bases, and 4 bases lay between the germline ends. The CDR3 coding sequence is TGTGCCAGCAGCTTGGTCAGCTCCTACAATGAGCAGTTCTTC. It encodes CASSLVSSYNEQFF.

This chain links TRBV5-1 with TRBJ2-5; TRBD2 matches at 11 bases. Trimming removed 0 bases from V and 5 bases from J; junction bases left unmatched: 6. CDR3 length equals 16 residues. CDR1 and CDR2 from the germline V gene are SGHRS and YFSETQ. This CDR3 is CASSLGISGRDETQYF. CDR3 coding DNA: TGCGCCAGCAGCTTGGGTATTAGCGGGAGGGATGAGACCCAGTACTTC. The full variable domain, completed using reference TRBV5-1 and TRBJ2-5, is KAGVTQTPRYLIKTRGQQVTLSCSPISGHRSVSWYQQTPGQGLQFLFEYFSETQRNKGNFPGRFSGRQFSNSRSEMNVSTLELGDSALYLCASSLGISGRDETQYFGPGTRLLVL.

The chain uses TRBV11-3 and TRBJ1-1; D is unclear. In germline, CDR1 is SGHNT, CDR2 YENEEA. The length of the CDR3 is 14 residues. The V end lost 1 base, the J end lost 1 base, and 7 bases lay between the germline ends. The CDR3 DNA sequence: TGTGCCAGCAGCTTAGGCCGAGGGAACACTGAAGCTTTCTTT. This translates into CASSLGRGNTEAFF. Combining the CDR3 with reference TRBV11-3 and TRBJ1-1 gives the whole variable domain EAGVVQSPRYKIIEKKQPVAFWCNPISGHNTLYWYLQNLGQGPELLIRYENEEAVDDSQLPKDRFSAERLKGVDSTLKIQPAELGDSAVYLCASSLGRGNTEAFFGQGTRLTVV.

The V gene is TRBV5-1, the J gene TRBJ2-6, with 7 bases identical to TRBD1. J gave up 2 bases and V 1 base, and 9 bases lay outside the gene matches. Germline CDR1 and CDR2: SGHRS and YFSETQ. The CDR3 covers 18 residues. CDR3 in DNA: TGCGCCAGCAGCTTGTATACCCGAGGGGGCACTGGGGCCAACGTCCTGACTTTC. Translation: CASSLYTRGGTGANVLTF.

The rearrangement uses TRBV6-6 and TRBJ2-7; perhaps TRBD2 as D (6 bases). Trimming stripped 7 bases from V and 1 base from J, with 11 bases between. The CDR3 has 13 residues. Per germline, CDR1 MNHNY and CDR2 SVGAGI (reference sequence). In DNA form, the CDR3 reads TGTGCCAGCATGTCGGGGGATTCCTACGAGCAGTACTTC. Its translation is CASMSGDSYEQYF.

This clone was recorded once. The chain combines TRBV27 with TRBJ2-5; 9 bases align to TRBD2. The germline CDR1 and CDR2 sequences are MNHEY and SMNVEV (reference sequence). This CDR3 is 15 amino acids long. V lost 5 bases, J lost 1 base, and 5 bases stayed unmatched. DNA for the CDR3: TGTGCCAGCAGTATTAGCGGGAGTTCCCAAGAGACCCAGTACTTC. Translation gives CASSISGSSQETQYF.

The chain recombines TRBV18 with TRBJ2-2, with 7 positions matching TRBD1. CDR3 length: 15 residues. Per the germline V gene, CDR1 is KGHSH and CDR2 is LQKENI. V dropped 6 bases and J dropped 4; count of bases not matched to a gene: 8. CDR3 sequence: CASSPTKGATGELFF. The CDR3 nucleotides are TGTGCCAGCTCCCCAACTAAGGGGGCCACCGGGGAGCTGTTTTTT.

The chain combines TRBV30 with TRBJ1-2, with D possibly being TRBD1 (6 bases). There are 15 residues in the CDR3. Germline V lookup: CDR1 GTSNPN, CDR2 SVGIG (reference sequence). V was pared by 0 bases and J by 8 bases, with 19 bases between. The CDR3 loop is CAWSVTLGGRRGYTF. Written as DNA, the CDR3 is TGTGCCTGGAGTGTAACTCTGGGGGGGCGACGGGGCTACACCTTC.

The V call is TRBV9, the J call TRBJ2-1; D is unresolved. The CDR3 is 19 amino acids. Germline V gives CDR1 SGDLS, CDR2 YYNGEE. V was pared by 0 bases and J by 5 bases, with 24 bases between. The CDR3 region is CASSVVTGSLSPTHNEQFF. The CDR3 DNA reads TGTGCCAGCAGCGTAGTCACCGGGTCTCTTAGTCCGACGCACAATGAGCAGTTCTTC.

The chain joins TRBV7-8 to TRBJ1-5; TRBD1 matches at 8 bases. The CDR3 is made up of 15 amino acids. The germline V gene has CDR1 SGHVS and CDR2 FQNEAQ. Germline trimming cut 5 bases from V and 2 bases from J; bases unmatched to any gene: 5. The CDR3 region has the DNA TGTGCCAGCAGCCAGACAGGGGACGGCAATCAGCCCCAGCATTTT. Its protein product is CASSQTGDGNQPQHF.

This rearrangement joins TRBV5-4 to TRBJ1-1, with no clear D. Germline CDR1 is SGHNT and CDR2 is YYREEE (reference sequence). The CDR3 sequence is 13 residues long. Trimming stripped 5 bases from V and 5 bases from J, with 13 bases between. CDR3 sequence (DNA): TGTGCCAGCAGGCGTGAGAGTTGGACTGAAGCTTTCTTT. This codes for CASRRESWTEAFF.

The V gene is TRBV10-3, the J gene TRBJ2-5, with 13 nucleotides matching TRBD2. The CDR3 runs 17 residues. Germline CDR1 and CDR2: ENHRY and SYGVKD. The J segment lost 1 base and the V segment lost 3 bases, leaving 5 bases of the junction unmatched. CDR3 amino acids: CAISDPTSGGTQETQYF. The CDR3 bases are TGTGCCATCAGTGACCCGACTAGCGGGGGGACCCAAGAGACCCAGTACTTC.

This chain connects TRBV5-1 to TRBJ2-1; a possible D gene is TRBD2 (5 bases). The CDR3 sequence is 15 residues long. V was trimmed by 0 bases and J by 0 bases, leaving 7 bases between them. Per the germline V gene, CDR1 is SGHRS and CDR2 is YFSETQ. Here the CDR3 reads CASSLVGSSYNEQFF. The CDR3 coding sequence is TGCGCCAGCAGCTTGGTGGGGAGCTCCTACAATGAGCAGTTCTTC.

V usage is TRBV7-9 and J usage is TRBJ1-3, with D unclear. The CDR3 has 14 amino acids. Germline CDR1 SEHNR, CDR2 FQNEAQ (reference sequence). V was trimmed by 5 bases and J by 2 bases, leaving 10 bases between them. Written as DNA, the CDR3 is TGTGCCAGCAGCCTAGACACAGCTGGAAACACCATATATTTT. It yields the protein CASSLDTAGNTIYF.

The chain has TRBV25-1 and TRBJ2-2, with 7 positions matching TRBD2. CDR1 is MGHDK, CDR2 SYGVNS, per germline. This CDR3 is 15 amino acids long. V shed 3 bases and J 3 bases; nucleotides not matched to a gene: 4. The CDR3 bases are TGTGCCAGCAGTGAGGCAGGGAGGGACACCGGGGAGCTGTTTTTT. It specifies CASSEAGRDTGELFF.

Only a few counts were recorded for this clone. This rearrangement joins TRBV15 to TRBJ2-7, with a tentative D call TRBD2 (6 bases). Trimming stripped 0 bases from V and 2 bases from J, with 11 bases between. The germline V gene encodes CDR1 LNHNV and CDR2 YYDKDF (reference sequence). This CDR3 region has 15 residues. Here the CDR3 reads CATSRDDSGTYEQYF. The DNA for the CDR3 is TGTGCCACCAGCAGAGATGATAGCGGAACCTACGAGCAGTACTTC.